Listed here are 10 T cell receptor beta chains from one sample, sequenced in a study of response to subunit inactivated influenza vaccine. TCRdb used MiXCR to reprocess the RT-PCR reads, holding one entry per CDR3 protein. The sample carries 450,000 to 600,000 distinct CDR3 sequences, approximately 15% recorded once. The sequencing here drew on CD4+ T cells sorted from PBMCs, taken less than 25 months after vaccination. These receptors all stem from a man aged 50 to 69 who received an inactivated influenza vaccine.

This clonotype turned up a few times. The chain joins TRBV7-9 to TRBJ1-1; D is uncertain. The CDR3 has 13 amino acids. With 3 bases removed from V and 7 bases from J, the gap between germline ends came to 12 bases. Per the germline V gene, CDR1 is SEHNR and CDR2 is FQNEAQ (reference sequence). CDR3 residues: CASSFAGYDEAFF. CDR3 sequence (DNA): TGTGCCAGCAGCTTTGCCGGGTACGATGAAGCTTTCTTT.

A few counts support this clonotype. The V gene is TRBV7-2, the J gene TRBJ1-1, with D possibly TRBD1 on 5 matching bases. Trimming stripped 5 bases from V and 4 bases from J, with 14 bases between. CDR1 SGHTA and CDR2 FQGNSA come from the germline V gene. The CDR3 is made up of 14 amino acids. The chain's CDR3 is CASSDMGVATEAFF. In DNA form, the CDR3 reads TGTGCCAGCAGCGACATGGGGGTAGCCACTGAAGCTTTCTTT.

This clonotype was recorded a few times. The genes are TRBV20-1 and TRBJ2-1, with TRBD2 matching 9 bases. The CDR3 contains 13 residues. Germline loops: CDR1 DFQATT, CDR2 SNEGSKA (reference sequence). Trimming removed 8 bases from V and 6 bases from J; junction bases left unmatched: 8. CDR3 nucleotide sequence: TGCAGTCCCCATAGCGGGGGACTCAATGAGCAGTTCTTC. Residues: CSPHSGGLNEQFF.

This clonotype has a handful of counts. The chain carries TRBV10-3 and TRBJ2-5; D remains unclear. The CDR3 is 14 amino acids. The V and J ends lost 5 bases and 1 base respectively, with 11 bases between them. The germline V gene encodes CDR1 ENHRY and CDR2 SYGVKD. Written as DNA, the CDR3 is TGTGCCATCAGTATATCTATGGGCCAAGAGACCCAGTACTTC. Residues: CAISISMGQETQYF.

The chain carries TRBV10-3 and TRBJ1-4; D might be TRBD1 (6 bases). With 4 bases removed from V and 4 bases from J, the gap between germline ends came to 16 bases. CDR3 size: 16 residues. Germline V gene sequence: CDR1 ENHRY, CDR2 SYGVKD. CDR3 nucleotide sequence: TGTGCCATCAGTGCATTGGGTGGGACAAGTAATGAAAAACTGTTTTTT. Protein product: CAISALGGTSNEKLFF.

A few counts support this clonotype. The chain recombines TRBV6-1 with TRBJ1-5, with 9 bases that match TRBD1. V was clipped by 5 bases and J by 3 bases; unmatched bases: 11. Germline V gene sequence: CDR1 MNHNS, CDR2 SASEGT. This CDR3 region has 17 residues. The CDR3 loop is CASSPPPGQGSNQPQHF. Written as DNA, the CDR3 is TGTGCCAGCAGTCCGCCCCCCGGACAGGGGTCCAATCAGCCCCAGCATTTT.

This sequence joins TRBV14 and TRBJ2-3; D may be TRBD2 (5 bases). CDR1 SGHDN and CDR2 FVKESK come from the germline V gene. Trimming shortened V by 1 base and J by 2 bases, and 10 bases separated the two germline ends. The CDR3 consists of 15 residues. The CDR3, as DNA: TGTGCCAGCAGCCAAGGGGAGTTCCTCACAGATACGCAGTATTTT. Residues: CASSQGEFLTDTQYF.

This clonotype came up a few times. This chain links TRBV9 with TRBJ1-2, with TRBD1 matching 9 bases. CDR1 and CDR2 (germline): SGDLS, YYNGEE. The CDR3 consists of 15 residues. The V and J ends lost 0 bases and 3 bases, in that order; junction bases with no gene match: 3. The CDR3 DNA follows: TGTGCCAGCAGCGTAGCACAGGGGGCTGACTATGGCTACACCTTC. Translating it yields CASSVAQGADYGYTF.

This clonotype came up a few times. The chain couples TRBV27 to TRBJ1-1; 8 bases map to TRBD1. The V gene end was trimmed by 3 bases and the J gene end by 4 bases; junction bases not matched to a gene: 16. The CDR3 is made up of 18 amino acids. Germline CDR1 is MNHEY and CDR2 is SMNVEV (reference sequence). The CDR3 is CASSFEGQAQRGVTEAFF. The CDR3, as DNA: TGTGCCAGCAGTTTCGAGGGACAGGCACAGCGAGGTGTCACTGAAGCTTTCTTT.

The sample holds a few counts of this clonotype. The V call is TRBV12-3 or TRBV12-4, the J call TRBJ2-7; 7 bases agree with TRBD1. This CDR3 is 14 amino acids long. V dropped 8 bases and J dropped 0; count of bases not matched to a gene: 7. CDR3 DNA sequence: TGTGCCAGCGGAAGCGGACAGGCCTCCTACGAGCAGTACTTC. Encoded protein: CASGSGQASYEQYF.